These T cell receptor beta chains were read from a single sample in a study of shared clonotypes between healthy human individuals. Some clones are missing from TCRdb's copy, which holds only in-frame ones; the method was immunoSEQ multiplex PCR. The sample contains about 1 million clones, around 75% of which appear only once. Sample: memory CD4+ T cells sorted from blood. Receptor source: a man aged 18 to 30 in good health. The CDR3 runs from the conserved cysteine through the conserved F or W. D genes are given only for firm matches. Clone size is given for some rows only: seen once, a few or many times, or a class if the clone is expanded.

DNA	CDR3	D	J	V	length	size
TGTGCCAGTGTTGACAAAAGCATGAACACTGAAGCTTTCTTT	CASVDKSMNTEAFF	-	TRBJ1-1	TRBV19	14	-
TGTGCCATCAGCGGACAGAGCTCCTACAATGAGCAGTTCTTC	CAISGQSSYNEQFF	-	TRBJ2-1	TRBV10-3	14	once
TGTGCCAGCAGTGAAAGCGGGGTGACGGGGCAGCCCCAGCATTTT	CASSESGVTGQPQHF	-	TRBJ1-5	TRBV6-1	15	-
TGTGCCAGCAGTGAGGGGGGAAAGCAGTCGGATGTAAACTATGGCTACACCTTC	CASSEGGKQSDVNYGYTF	-	TRBJ1-2	TRBV2	18	few
TGTGCCAGCAGCTTAGCAGGGAGCAATCAGCCCCAGCATTTT	CASSLAGSNQPQHF	-	TRBJ1-5	TRBV7-9	14	-
TGTGCCAGTGGTCTGACGGGGACCCAGGGTACTGAAGCTTTCTTT	CASGLTGTQGTEAFF	-	TRBJ1-1	TRBV19	15	few
TGTGCCAGCACCGAGGGGCTAGCGCGCACAGATACGCAGTATTTT	CASTEGLARTDTQYF	-	TRBJ2-3	TRBV7-9	15	-
TGTGCCAGCAATCTCAGGAGAAACACTGAAGCTTTCTTT	CASNLRRNTEAFF	-	TRBJ1-1	TRBV27	13	few
TGTGCCAGCAGCTTAAGGGGGTGGGGTCAAGAGACCCAGTACTTC	CASSLRGWGQETQYF	-	TRBJ2-5	TRBV7-2	15	-
TGCGCCAGCAGCTTGGTGGGGACGACTACCTACAATGAGCAGTTCTTC	CASSLVGTTTYNEQFF	-	TRBJ2-1	TRBV5-1	16	-
TGCGCCAGTGTCTTGACAGCGAAGAACACCGGGGAGCTGTTTTTT	CASVLTAKNTGELFF	-	TRBJ2-2	TRBV5-1	15	-
TGTGCCAGCAGCTTGCGACTAGCGGGAGTAAGGGAGCAGTACTTC	CASSLRLAGVREQYF	TRBD2	TRBJ2-7	TRBV5-6	15	-
TGTGCCAGTAGTTCAGCGGGAGGGCTCGCAGATACGCAGTATTTT	CASSSAGGLADTQYF	TRBD2	TRBJ2-3	TRBV19	15	-
TGTGCCACCAGCAGAGAATTAGGGGGTGCTGGAAACACCATATATTTT	CATSRELGGAGNTIYF	-	TRBJ1-3	TRBV15	16	-
TGTGCCAGCAGCTCTGGGGGGCGCAATGTAGGCTACACCTTC	CASSSGGRNVGYTF	-	TRBJ1-2	TRBV9	14	few
TGCGCCAGCAGCTTCGGGACTGTCACCGGGGAGCTGTTTTTT	CASSFGTVTGELFF	-	TRBJ2-2	TRBV5-1	14	-
TGCGCCAGCAGCGAACAGGGGGCTAATGAAAAACTGTTTTTT	CASSEQGANEKLFF	TRBD1	TRBJ1-4	TRBV5-1	14	-
TGTGCCAGCAGCTTAGATTCCGGACCCACAGATACGCAGTATTTT	CASSLDSGPTDTQYF	-	TRBJ2-3	TRBV11-2	15	-
TGTGCCTGGCTCGCCGAGAACACCGGGGAGCTGTTTTTT	CAWLAENTGELFF	-	TRBJ2-2	TRBV30	13	-
TGTGCCAGCAGTTTGGTAGGGTCGTATAGCGAAAAACTGTTTTTT	CASSLVGSYSEKLFF	-	TRBJ1-4	TRBV27	15	-
TGTGCCAGCAGCTTGGCGGTCAGATCGAACACTGAAGCTTTCTTT	CASSLAVRSNTEAFF	-	TRBJ1-1	TRBV5-5	15	-
TGTGCCAGCAGCGGGGACAGGGGGGGCGAGCAGTACTTC	CASSGDRGGEQYF	TRBD1	TRBJ2-7	TRBV5-4	13	-
TGTGCCAGCAGCAAGGGGGCTCTCCAAGAGACCCAGTACTTC	CASSKGALQETQYF	TRBD1	TRBJ2-5	TRBV2	14	-
TGTGCCTGGAGTGTACGGGGGGGATACACCATATATTTT	CAWSVRGGYTIYF	-	TRBJ1-3	TRBV30	13	-
TGTGCCAGCAGTGCTCTACATTGGCATCATCAGCCCCAGCATTTT	CASSALHWHHQPQHF	-	TRBJ1-5	TRBV21-1	15	-
TGTGCCAGCAGGGGGAGTGTAGACGAGCAGTACTTC	CASRGSVDEQYF	-	TRBJ2-7	TRBV6-6	12	-
TGTGCCAGTGCGGACACCGCTAACTATGGCTACACCTTC	CASADTANYGYTF	-	TRBJ1-2	TRBV19	13	-
TGTGCCAGTAGTAATAGCGGGGGCAAAAACATTCAGTACTTC	CASSNSGGKNIQYF	TRBD2	TRBJ2-4	TRBV19	14	-
TGCGCCAGCAGCGCCTCTCGGACGGCGGGAGTCTGGTACTTC	CASSASRTAGVWYF	TRBD2	TRBJ2-7	TRBV5-1	14	-
TGTGCCTGGAGCGCCGCAGGGAGCCGGGTGAGGGGCACTGAAGCTTTCTTT	CAWSAAGSRVRGTEAFF	-	TRBJ1-1	TRBV30	17	-
TGTGCCAGCAATTTCGGGGGGGCCGGAGCAGATACGCAGTATTTT	CASNFGGAGADTQYF	TRBD2	TRBJ2-3	TRBV6-1	15	-
TGTGCCACCTCCCGGGACAGGGTATTCGGCTATGGCTACACCTTC	CATSRDRVFGYGYTF	TRBD1	TRBJ1-2	TRBV6-1	15	-
TGTGCCAGCAGAAACAGGGGGCTAAGAGGAAACACCATATATTTT	CASRNRGLRGNTIYF	TRBD1	TRBJ1-3	TRBV6-1	15	-
TGTGCCAGCAGCTTAGCTCTCGAACTCCATGGCTACACCTTC	CASSLALELHGYTF	-	TRBJ1-2	TRBV7-9	14	few
TGTGCCAGCTCACCACGGGACACAACCTACGAGCAGTACTTC	CASSPRDTTYEQYF	-	TRBJ2-7	TRBV18	14	-
TGTGCCAGTCGGACAGAGAATCAGCCCCAGCATTTT	CASRTENQPQHF	-	TRBJ1-5	TRBV19	12	once
TGTGCCACTACCGGGACAGGGGGCACTGAAGCTTTCTTT	CATTGTGGTEAFF	TRBD1	TRBJ1-1	TRBV7-2	13	-
TGTGCCAGTAGTATGGGTACAGGGAGGGGTGATCAGCCCCAGCATTTT	CASSMGTGRGDQPQHF	-	TRBJ1-5	TRBV19	16	-
TGTGCCAGCAGTAAAGCCCGGACGTTGGGCCTCGAAAAACTGTTTTTT	CASSKARTLGLEKLFF	-	TRBJ1-4	TRBV6-1	16	-
TGTGCCAGTAGTTGGACCCAGGGAAATCAGCCCCAGCATTTT	CASSWTQGNQPQHF	-	TRBJ1-5	TRBV19	14	few
TGTGCCAGCAGGGAGACAGGCCTAGCGCAGACCCAGTACTTC	CASRETGLAQTQYF	-	TRBJ2-5	TRBV6-1	14	-
TGTGCCAGCAGTTATGGGAGAAGTCAGGGAGAGAACGGCTACACCTTC	CASSYGRSQGENGYTF	-	TRBJ1-2	TRBV6-6	16	-
TGCGCCAGCAGCTTTACTACCGGGACTAGTGTTAATGAGCAGTTCTTC	CASSFTTGTSVNEQFF	TRBD2	TRBJ2-1	TRBV5-1	16	-
TGTGCCTGGAGTGGTTGGGAATACACTGAAGCTTTCTTT	CAWSGWEYTEAFF	-	TRBJ1-1	TRBV30	13	few
TGTGCCAGCAGCTTGGGGCCGGGGGGGACGACAGATACGCAGTATTTT	CASSLGPGGTTDTQYF	TRBD2	TRBJ2-3	TRBV5-4	16	many